Sequencing of this TCR beta chain was carried out in a study of human T cells and chemical hapten exposure. TCRdb called the RACE reads again in MiXCR, with one record for every CDR3 protein. The sample shows around 200,000 distinct CDR3 sequences, approximately 24% of them seen only once. Time point here: patch test 3, about 24 weeks after DPC sensitization. Treatment in this sample: therapeutic diphenylcyclopropenone sensitization with weekly scalp DPC. The CDR3 has 14 amino acids. Germline V gene lookup returns CDR1 SEHNR and CDR2 FQNEAQ (reference sequence). V was shortened by 2 bases and J by 5 bases, with 9 bases between the two germline ends.

The rearrangement joins TRBV7-9 to TRBJ1-4; unclear D gene. This clonotype was obtained from a middle-aged woman with alopecia areata. Some clones in this sample may be carry-over from other donors' samples. The sequences come from whole blood, collected in connection with sensitization to the hapten diphenylcyclopropenone (DPC). The CDR3, as DNA: TGTGCCAGCAGCTTAACCGGAGTCAATGAAAAACTGTTTTTT. Encoded protein: CASSLTGVNEKLFF.